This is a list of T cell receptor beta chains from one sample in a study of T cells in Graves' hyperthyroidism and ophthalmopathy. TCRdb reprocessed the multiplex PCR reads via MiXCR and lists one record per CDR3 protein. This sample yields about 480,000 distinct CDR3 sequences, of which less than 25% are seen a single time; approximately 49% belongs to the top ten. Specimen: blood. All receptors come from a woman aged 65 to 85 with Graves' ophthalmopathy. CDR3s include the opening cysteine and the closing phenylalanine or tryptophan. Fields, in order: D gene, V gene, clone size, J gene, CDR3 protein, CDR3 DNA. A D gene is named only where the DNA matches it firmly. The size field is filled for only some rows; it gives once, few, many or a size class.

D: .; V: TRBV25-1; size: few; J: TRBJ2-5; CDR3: CASMLPGGETQYF; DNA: TGTGCCAGCATGCTGCCTGGGGGTGAGACCCAGTACTTC
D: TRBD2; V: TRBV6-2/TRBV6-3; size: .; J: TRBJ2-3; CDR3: CASRRLAGYTQYF; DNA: TGTGCCAGCAGAAGACTAGCGGGATATACGCAGTATTTT
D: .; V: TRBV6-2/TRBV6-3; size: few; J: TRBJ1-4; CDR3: CASSYEISDMANEKLFF; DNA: TGTGCCAGCAGTTACGAAATCTCGGACATGGCTAATGAAAAACTGTTTTTT
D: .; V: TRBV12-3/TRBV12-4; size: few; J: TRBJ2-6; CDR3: CASSRDTSSGANVLTF; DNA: TGTGCCAGCAGCCGGGACACTAGCTCTGGGGCCAACGTCCTGACTTTC
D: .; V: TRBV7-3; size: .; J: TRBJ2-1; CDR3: CASSLTAGVVHEQFF; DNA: TGTGCCAGCAGCTTAACGGCAGGGGTGGTTCATGAGCAGTTCTTC
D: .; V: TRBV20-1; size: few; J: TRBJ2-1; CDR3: CSARDGLGNNEQFF; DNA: TGCAGTGCTAGAGACGGGTTAGGCAACAATGAGCAGTTCTTC
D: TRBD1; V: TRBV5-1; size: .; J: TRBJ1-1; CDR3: CASSSQGDRSTEAFF; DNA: TGCGCCAGCAGCTCGCAGGGGGATCGGAGCACTGAAGCTTTCTTT
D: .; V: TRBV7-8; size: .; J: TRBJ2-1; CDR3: CASSLVGTGLQWKQFF; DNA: TGTGCCAGCAGCTTAGTCGGTACAGGGTTACAATGGAAGCAGTTCTTC
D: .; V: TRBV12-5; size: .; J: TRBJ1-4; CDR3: CASGFDRPTTNEKLFF; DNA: TGTGCTAGTGGTTTTGACAGGCCTACAACTAATGAAAAACTGTTTTTT
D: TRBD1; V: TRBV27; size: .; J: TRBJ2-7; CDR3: CASSSDRAYEQYF; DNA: TGTGCCAGCTCTTCGGACAGGGCTTACGAGCAGTACTTC
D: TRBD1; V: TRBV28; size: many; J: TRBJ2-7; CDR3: CASRSQGASGEQYF; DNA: TGTGCCAGCAGATCCCAGGGGGCATCGGGCGAGCAGTACTTC
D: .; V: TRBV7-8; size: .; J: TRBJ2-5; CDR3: CASSLFGLVRDGETQYF; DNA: TGTGCCAGCAGCTTATTTGGTTTAGTTAGGGATGGGGAGACCCAGTACTTC
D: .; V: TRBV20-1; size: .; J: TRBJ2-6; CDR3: CSAPTHRSGANVLTF; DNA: TGCAGTGCTCCTACACATCGCTCTGGGGCCAACGTCCTGACTTTC
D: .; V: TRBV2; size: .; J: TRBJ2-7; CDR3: CASRRDGSYEQYF; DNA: TGTGCCAGCAGAAGGGACGGCTCTTACGAGCAGTACTTC
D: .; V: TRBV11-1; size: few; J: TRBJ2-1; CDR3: CASSLVGGKGNNEQFF; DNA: TGTGCCAGCAGCTTAGTAGGGGGAAAAGGAAACAATGAGCAGTTCTTC
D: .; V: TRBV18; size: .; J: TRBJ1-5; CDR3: CASSPLQGSQPQHF; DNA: TGTGCCAGCTCACCTCTACAGGGATCTCAGCCCCAGCATTTT
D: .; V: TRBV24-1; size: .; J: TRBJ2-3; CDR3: CATSDLSAADTQYF; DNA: TGTGCCACCAGTGATTTATCTGCGGCAGATACGCAGTATTTT
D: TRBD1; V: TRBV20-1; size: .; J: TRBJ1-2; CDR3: CSTGGGLYGYTF; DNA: TGCAGCACAGGGGGGGGCCTTTATGGCTACACCTTC
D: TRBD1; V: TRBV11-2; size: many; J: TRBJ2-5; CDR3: CASSPQGFDLDQETQYF; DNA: TGTGCCAGCAGCCCACAGGGGTTTGATTTGGATCAAGAGACCCAGTACTTC
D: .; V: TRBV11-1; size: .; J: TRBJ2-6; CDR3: CASSLARRVGANVLTF; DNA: TGTGCCAGCAGCTTAGCGAGAAGGGTTGGGGCCAACGTCCTGACTTTC
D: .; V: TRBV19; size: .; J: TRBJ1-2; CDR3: CASSIDTPGHGYTF; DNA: TGTGCCAGTAGTATCGACACCCCCGGACACGGCTACACCTTC
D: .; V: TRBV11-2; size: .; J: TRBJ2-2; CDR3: CASSRGRVIGELFF; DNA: TGTGCCAGCAGCCGCGGACGGGTGATCGGGGAGCTGTTTTTT
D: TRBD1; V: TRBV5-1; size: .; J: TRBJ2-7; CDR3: CASSLVNRGSKSEQYF; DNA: TGCGCCAGCAGCTTGGTCAACAGGGGGAGTAAATCGGAGCAGTACTTC